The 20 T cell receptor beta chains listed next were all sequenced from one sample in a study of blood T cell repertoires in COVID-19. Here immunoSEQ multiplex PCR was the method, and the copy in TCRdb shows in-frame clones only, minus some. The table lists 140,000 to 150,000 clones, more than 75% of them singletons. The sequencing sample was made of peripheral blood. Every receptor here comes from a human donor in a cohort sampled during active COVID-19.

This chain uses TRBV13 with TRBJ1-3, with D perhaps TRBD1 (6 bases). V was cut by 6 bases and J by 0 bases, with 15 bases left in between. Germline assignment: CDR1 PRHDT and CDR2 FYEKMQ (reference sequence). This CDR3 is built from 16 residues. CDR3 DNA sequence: TGTGCCAGCAGTCCCCGTTGGGGGCGCTCTGGAAACACCATATATTTT. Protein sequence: CASSPRWGRSGNTIYF.

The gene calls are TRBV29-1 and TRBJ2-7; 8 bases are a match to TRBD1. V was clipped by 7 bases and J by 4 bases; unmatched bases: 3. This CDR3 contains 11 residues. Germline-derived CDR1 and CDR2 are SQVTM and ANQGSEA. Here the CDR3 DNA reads TGCAGCGCGGGGACAGGATACGAGCAGTACTTC. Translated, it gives CSAGTGYEQYF.

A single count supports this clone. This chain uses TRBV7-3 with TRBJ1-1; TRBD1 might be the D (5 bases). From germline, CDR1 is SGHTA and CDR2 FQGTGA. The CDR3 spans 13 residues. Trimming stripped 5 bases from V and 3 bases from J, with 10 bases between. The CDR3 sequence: CASSLDSYTEAFF. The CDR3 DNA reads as TGTGCCAGCAGCCTAGACAGCTACACTGAAGCTTTCTTT.

CDR3 sequence (DNA): TGTGCCAGCAGCGGTTCTAGCGGGAGTCCGCCAGATACGCAGTATTTT. This encodes CASSGSSGSPPDTQYF. The rearrangement joins TRBV9 to TRBJ2-3, with 10 bases lining up with TRBD2. CDR1 and CDR2 from the germline V gene are SGDLS and YYNGEE. The CDR3 sequence is 16 residues long. Trimming took 3 bases from V and 4 from J; bases not matched to a gene: 8.

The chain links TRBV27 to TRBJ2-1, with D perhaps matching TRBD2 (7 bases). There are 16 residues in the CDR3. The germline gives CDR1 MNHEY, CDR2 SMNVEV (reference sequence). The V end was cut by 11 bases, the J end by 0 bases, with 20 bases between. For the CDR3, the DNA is TGTGCCTCCAAAAGGGGGGACTATAGCTCCTACAATGAGCAGTTCTTC. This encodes CASKRGDYSSYNEQFF.

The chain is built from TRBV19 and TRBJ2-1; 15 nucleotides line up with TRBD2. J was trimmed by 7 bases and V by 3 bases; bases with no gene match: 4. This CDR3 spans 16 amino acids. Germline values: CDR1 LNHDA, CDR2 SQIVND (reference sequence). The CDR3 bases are TGTGCCAGTAGTATGTCCGGGACTAGCGGGAGGAATGAGCAGTTCTTC. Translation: CASSMSGTSGRNEQFF.

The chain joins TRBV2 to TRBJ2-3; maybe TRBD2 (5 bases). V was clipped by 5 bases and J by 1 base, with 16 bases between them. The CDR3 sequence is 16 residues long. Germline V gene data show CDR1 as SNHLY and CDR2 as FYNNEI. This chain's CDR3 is CASSSEAAAGTDTQYF. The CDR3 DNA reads TGTGCCAGCAGTTCGGAGGCCGCAGCGGGCACAGATACGCAGTATTTT.

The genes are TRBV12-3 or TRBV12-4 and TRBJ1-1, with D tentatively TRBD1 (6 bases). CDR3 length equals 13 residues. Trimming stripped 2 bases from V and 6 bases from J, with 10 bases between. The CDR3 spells CASSLRGGAEAFF. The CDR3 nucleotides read TGTGCCAGCAGTTTAAGAGGGGGAGCTGAAGCTTTCTTT.

The CDR3 region has the DNA TGTGCCAGCAGGTCCACTAGCTCCCACGAGCAGTACGTC. Encoded protein: CASRSTSSHEQYV. The J gene is TRBJ2-7, the V gene TRBV6-5, with D possibly TRBD2 on 6 matching bases. The CDR3 is 13 residues long. From germline, CDR1 is MNHEY and CDR2 SVGAGI.

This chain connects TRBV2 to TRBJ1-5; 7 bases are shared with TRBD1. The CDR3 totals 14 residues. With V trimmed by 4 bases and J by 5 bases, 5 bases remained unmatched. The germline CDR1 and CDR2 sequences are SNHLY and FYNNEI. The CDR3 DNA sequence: TGTGCCAGCAGTGGACAGGGCCCCTATCAGCCCCAGCATTTT. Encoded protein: CASSGQGPYQPQHF.

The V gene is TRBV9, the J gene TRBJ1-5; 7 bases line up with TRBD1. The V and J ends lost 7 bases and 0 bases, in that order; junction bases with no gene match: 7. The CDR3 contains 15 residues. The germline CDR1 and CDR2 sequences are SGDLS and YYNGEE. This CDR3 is CASGGGGDSNQPQHF. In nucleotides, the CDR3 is TGTGCCAGCGGAGGGGGCGGGGATAGCAATCAGCCCCAGCATTTT.

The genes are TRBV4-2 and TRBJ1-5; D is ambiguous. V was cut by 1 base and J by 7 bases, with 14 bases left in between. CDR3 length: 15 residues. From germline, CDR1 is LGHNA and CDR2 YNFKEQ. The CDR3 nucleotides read TGTGCCAGCAGCCAAGGGGAGAGGGTCCGACAGCCCCAGCATTTT. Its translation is CASSQGERVRQPQHF.

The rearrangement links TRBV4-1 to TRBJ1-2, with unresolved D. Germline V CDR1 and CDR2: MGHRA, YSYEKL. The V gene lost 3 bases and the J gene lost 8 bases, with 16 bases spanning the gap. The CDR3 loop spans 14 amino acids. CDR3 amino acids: CASSHKGSREGYTF. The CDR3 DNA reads TGCGCCAGCAGCCACAAGGGATCCCGGGAGGGCTACACCTTC.

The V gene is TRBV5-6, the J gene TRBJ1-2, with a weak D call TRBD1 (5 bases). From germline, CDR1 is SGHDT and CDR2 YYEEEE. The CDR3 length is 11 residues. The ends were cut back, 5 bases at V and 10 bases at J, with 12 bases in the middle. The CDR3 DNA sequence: TGTGCCAGCAGATTAAGACAGATCTACACCTTC. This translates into CASRLRQIYTF.

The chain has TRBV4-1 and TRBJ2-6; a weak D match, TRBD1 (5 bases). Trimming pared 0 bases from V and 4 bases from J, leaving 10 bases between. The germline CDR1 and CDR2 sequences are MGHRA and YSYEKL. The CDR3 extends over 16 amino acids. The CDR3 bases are TGCGCCAGCAGCCAAGAGGACAAACCCGGGGCCAACGTCCTGACTTTC. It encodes CASSQEDKPGANVLTF.

The DNA of the CDR3 is TGTGCCAGCAGCCTCCCGAGAGCAACAGAGACCCAGTACTTC. This sequence encodes CASSLPRATETQYF. This chain connects TRBV3-1 (or the pseudogene TRBV3-2) to TRBJ2-5; D is undetermined. The CDR3 runs 14 residues. Trimming shortened V by 4 bases and J by 4 bases, and 13 bases separated the two germline ends. In germline, CDR1 is LGHDT, CDR2 YNNKEL (reference sequence).

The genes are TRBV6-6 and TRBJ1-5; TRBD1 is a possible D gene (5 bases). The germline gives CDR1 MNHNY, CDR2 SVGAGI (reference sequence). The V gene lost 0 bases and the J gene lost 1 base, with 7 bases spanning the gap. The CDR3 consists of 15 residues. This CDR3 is CASSYSRGSNQPQHF. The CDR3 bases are TGTGCCAGCAGTTACTCGCGGGGGAGCAATCAGCCCCAGCATTTT.

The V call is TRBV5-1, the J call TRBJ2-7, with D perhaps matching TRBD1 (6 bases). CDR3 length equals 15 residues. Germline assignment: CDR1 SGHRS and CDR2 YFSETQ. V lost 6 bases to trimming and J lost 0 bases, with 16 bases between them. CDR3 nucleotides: TGCGCCAGCAAAGGGGACACATTGAGCTCCTACGAGCAGTACTTC. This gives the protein CASKGDTLSSYEQYF.

The CDR3 protein is CASSTLSNSGANVLTF. CDR3 DNA sequence: TGTGCCAGTAGTACCCTATCAAACTCTGGGGCCAACGTCCTGACTTTC. The chain has TRBV19 and TRBJ2-6; D is unclear. This CDR3 spans 16 amino acids. Per the germline V gene, CDR1 is LNHDA and CDR2 is SQIVND (reference sequence). Trimming removed 4 bases at V and 0 bases at J, with 10 bases between.

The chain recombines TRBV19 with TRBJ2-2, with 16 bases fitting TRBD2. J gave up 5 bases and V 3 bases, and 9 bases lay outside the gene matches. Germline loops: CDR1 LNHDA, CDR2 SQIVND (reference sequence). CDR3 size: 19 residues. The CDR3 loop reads CASSISLGLAGGKTGELFF. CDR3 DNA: TGTGCCAGTAGTATCTCTTTGGGACTAGCGGGAGGGAAGACCGGGGAGCTGTTTTTT.